The clone carrying this T cell receptor beta chain was seen a handful of times. Its antigen is not known. Treatment denoted: oral pan-JAK inhibitor, 5-10 mg twice daily. Collection of lesional scalp punch biopsies and peripheral blood was performed in alopecia areata patients. Extraction and reverse transcription of RNA yielded cDNA as the sequencing template. Libraries were prepared by immunoSEQ multiplex PCR; TCRdb keeps only in-frame clonotypes and omits some of them. The data show 200,000 or so clones, about two fifths seen once. The sample belongs to a study of CD8+ T cells in alopecia areata. Study overall: Patients remained on tofacitinib for 6 to 18 months and then went 6 months without it. Study results and caveats: Patients displayed less clarity in TCR sharing than mice, a finding possibly related to HLA.

This CDR3 comprises 13 residues. V gave up 6 bases and J gave up 5 bases, with 16 bases separating them. In germline, CDR1 is SQVTM, CDR2 ANQGSEA. The rearrangement joins TRBV29-1 to TRBJ1-1; D is ambiguous. This clonotype originated in a human donor with alopecia areata. The material was CD4+ T cells sorted from blood, obtained at week 34, from a patient treated with tofacitinib. CDR3 nucleotides: TGCAGCGTGGGCCCATTCCGTGAGACTGAAGCTTTCTTT. Translation gives CSVGPFRETEAFF.